This T cell receptor beta chain appears in the sequencing data of a study of T cell changes during pregnancy in multiple sclerosis. Per the germline V gene, CDR1 is SEHNR and CDR2 is FQNEAQ (reference sequence). Trimming removed 5 bases from V and 9 bases from J, with 11 bases in between. CDR3 length equals 12 residues. TCRdb's table, derived via immunoSEQ multiplex PCR, lists solely in-frame clones and lacks some. Of about 36,000 clones in the sample, 88% were seen once. The chain is built from TRBV7-9 and TRBJ2-1; D might be TRBD2 (5 bases). The receptor comes from a female donor with multiple sclerosis, enrolled in a pregnancy study. The sample here was CD8+ T cells from peripheral blood mononuclear cells, taken in the third trimester of pregnancy. CDR3 nucleotides: TGTGCCAGCAGCACCGGGATAGGTGAGCAGTTCTTC. It yields the protein CASSTGIGEQFF.